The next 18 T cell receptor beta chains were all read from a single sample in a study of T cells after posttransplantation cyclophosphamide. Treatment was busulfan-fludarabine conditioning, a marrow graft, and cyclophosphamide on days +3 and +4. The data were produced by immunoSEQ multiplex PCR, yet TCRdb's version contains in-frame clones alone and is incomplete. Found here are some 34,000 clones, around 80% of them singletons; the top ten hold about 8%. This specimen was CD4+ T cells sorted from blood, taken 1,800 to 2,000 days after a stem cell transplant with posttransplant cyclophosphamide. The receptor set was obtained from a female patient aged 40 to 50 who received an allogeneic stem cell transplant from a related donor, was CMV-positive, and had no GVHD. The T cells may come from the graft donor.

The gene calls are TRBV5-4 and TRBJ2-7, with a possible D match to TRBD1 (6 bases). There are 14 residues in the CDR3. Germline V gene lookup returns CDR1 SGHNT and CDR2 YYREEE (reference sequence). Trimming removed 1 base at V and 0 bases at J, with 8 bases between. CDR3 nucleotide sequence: TGTGCCAGCAGCTTGAGGACAGCCTCCTACGAGCAGTACTTC. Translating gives CASSLRTASYEQYF.

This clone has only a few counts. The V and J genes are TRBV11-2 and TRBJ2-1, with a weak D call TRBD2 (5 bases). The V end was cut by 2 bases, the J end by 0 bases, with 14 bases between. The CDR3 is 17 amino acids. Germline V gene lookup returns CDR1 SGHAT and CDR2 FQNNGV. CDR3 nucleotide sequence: TGTGCCAGCAGCTTACGGGCGGGTACGAGCTCCTACAATGAGCAGTTCTTC. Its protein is CASSLRAGTSSYNEQFF.

As DNA, the CDR3 is TGTGCCAGTAGTATGCTCCGGGTCGGAAACACCATATATTTT. It translates to CASSMLRVGNTIYF. The chain is built from TRBV19 and TRBJ1-3; D unresolved. The length of the CDR3 is 14 residues. Germline V lookup: CDR1 LNHDA, CDR2 SQIVND (reference sequence). The V gene lost 3 bases and the J gene lost 4 bases, with 10 bases spanning the gap.

The CDR3 region has the DNA TGTGCCAGCAGCTTAATCGGAGGGTGGAACACTGAAGCTTTCTTT. Its protein product is CASSLIGGWNTEAFF. The chain employs TRBV7-3 and TRBJ1-1; no clear D. The germline CDR1 and CDR2 sequences are SGHTA and FQGTGA. Trimming removed 1 base at V and 1 base at J, with 10 bases between. The CDR3 runs 15 residues.

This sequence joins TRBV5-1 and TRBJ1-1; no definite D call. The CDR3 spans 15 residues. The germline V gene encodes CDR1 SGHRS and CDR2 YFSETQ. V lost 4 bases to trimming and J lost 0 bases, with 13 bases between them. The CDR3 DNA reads TGCGCCAGCAGCCCGGGATCCCTCATGAACACTGAAGCTTTCTTT. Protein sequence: CASSPGSLMNTEAFF.

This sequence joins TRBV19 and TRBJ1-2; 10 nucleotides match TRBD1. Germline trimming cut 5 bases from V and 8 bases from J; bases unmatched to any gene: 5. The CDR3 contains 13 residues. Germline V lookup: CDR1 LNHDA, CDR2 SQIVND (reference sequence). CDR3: CASSDRGRRGYTF. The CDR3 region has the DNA TGTGCCAGTAGTGACAGGGGGCGGCGAGGCTACACCTTC.

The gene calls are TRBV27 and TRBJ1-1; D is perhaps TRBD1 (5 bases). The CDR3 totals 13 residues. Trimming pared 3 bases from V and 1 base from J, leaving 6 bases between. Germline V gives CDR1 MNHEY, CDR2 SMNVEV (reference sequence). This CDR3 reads CASSLTENTEAFF. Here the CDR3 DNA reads TGTGCCAGCAGTTTGACAGAGAACACTGAAGCTTTCTTT.

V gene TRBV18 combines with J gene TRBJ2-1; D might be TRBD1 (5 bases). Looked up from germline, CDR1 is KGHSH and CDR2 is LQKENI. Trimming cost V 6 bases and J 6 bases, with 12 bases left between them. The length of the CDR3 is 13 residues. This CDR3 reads CASSPTEFNEQFF. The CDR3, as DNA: TGTGCCAGCTCCCCGACAGAGTTCAATGAGCAGTTCTTC.

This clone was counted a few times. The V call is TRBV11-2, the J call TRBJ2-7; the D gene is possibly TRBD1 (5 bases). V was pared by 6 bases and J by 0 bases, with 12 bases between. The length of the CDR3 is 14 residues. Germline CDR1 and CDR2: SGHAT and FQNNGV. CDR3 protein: CASRVRASSYEQYF. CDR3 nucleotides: TGTGCCAGCAGGGTCAGGGCGAGCTCCTACGAGCAGTACTTC.

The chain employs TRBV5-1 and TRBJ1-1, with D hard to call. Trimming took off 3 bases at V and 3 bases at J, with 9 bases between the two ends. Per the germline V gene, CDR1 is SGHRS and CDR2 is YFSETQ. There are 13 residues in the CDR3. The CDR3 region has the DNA TGCGCCAGCAGCTCGAACCGGGACACTGAAGCTTTCTTT. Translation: CASSSNRDTEAFF. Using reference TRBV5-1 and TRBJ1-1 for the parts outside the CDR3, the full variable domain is KAGVTQTPRYLIKTRGQQVTLSCSPISGHRSVSWYQQTPGQGLQFLFEYFSETQRNKGNFPGRFSGRQFSNSRSEMNVSTLELGDSALYLCASSSNRDTEAFFGQGTRLTVV.

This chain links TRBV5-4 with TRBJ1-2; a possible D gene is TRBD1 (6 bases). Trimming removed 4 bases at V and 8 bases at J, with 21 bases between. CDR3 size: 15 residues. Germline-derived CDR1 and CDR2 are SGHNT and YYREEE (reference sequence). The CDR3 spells CASSPGGGRLEGYTF. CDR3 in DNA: TGTGCCAGCAGCCCGGGGGGGGGCAGGTTGGAAGGCTACACCTTC.

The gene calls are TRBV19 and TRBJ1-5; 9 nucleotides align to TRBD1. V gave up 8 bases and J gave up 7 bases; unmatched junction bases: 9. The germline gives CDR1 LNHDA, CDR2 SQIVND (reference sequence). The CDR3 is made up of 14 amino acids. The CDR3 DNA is TGTGCCAGTTGTCACAGGGGGCGATGGCAGCCCCAGCATTTT. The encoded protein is CASCHRGRWQPQHF.

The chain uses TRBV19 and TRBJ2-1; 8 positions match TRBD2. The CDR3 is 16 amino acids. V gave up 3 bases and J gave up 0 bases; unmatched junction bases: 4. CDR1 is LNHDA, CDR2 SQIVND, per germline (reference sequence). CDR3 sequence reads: CASSIQRGFSYNEQFF. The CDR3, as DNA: TGTGCCAGTAGTATCCAGCGGGGGTTCTCCTACAATGAGCAGTTCTTC.

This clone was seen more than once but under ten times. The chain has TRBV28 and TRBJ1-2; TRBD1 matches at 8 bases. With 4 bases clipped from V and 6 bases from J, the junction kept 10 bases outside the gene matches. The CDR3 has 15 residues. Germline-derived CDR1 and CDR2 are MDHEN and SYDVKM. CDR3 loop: CASSSYRGGKNGYTF. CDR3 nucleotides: TGTGCCAGCAGTTCGTACAGGGGGGGTAAGAATGGCTACACCTTC.

Written as DNA, the CDR3 is TGTGCCAGCAGTTCCGCGGTGGCTGGAAACACCATATATTTT. Residues: CASSSAVAGNTIYF. The genes are TRBV6-1 and TRBJ1-3; D gene unclear. Germline V gene lookup returns CDR1 MNHNS and CDR2 SASEGT. The CDR3 sequence is 14 residues long. Trimming pared 5 bases from V and 2 bases from J, leaving 10 bases between.

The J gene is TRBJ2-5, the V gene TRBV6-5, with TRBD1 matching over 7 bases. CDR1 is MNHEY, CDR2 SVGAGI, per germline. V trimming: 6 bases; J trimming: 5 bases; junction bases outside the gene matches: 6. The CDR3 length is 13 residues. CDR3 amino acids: CASRRQGRETQYF. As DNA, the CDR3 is TGTGCCAGCAGGCGACAGGGTCGGGAGACCCAGTACTTC.

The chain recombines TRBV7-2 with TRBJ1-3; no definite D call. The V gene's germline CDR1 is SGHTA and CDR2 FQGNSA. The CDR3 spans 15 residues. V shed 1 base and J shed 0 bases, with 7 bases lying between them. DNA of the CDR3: TGTGCCAGCAGCTTAGACAGTCTCTCTGGAAACACCATATATTTT. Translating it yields CASSLDSLSGNTIYF.

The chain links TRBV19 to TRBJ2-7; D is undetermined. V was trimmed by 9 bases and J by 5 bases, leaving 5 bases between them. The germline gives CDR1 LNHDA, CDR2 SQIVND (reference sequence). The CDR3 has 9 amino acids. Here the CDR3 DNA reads TGTGCCAGCTCGGACGAGCAGTACTTC. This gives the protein CASSDEQYF.